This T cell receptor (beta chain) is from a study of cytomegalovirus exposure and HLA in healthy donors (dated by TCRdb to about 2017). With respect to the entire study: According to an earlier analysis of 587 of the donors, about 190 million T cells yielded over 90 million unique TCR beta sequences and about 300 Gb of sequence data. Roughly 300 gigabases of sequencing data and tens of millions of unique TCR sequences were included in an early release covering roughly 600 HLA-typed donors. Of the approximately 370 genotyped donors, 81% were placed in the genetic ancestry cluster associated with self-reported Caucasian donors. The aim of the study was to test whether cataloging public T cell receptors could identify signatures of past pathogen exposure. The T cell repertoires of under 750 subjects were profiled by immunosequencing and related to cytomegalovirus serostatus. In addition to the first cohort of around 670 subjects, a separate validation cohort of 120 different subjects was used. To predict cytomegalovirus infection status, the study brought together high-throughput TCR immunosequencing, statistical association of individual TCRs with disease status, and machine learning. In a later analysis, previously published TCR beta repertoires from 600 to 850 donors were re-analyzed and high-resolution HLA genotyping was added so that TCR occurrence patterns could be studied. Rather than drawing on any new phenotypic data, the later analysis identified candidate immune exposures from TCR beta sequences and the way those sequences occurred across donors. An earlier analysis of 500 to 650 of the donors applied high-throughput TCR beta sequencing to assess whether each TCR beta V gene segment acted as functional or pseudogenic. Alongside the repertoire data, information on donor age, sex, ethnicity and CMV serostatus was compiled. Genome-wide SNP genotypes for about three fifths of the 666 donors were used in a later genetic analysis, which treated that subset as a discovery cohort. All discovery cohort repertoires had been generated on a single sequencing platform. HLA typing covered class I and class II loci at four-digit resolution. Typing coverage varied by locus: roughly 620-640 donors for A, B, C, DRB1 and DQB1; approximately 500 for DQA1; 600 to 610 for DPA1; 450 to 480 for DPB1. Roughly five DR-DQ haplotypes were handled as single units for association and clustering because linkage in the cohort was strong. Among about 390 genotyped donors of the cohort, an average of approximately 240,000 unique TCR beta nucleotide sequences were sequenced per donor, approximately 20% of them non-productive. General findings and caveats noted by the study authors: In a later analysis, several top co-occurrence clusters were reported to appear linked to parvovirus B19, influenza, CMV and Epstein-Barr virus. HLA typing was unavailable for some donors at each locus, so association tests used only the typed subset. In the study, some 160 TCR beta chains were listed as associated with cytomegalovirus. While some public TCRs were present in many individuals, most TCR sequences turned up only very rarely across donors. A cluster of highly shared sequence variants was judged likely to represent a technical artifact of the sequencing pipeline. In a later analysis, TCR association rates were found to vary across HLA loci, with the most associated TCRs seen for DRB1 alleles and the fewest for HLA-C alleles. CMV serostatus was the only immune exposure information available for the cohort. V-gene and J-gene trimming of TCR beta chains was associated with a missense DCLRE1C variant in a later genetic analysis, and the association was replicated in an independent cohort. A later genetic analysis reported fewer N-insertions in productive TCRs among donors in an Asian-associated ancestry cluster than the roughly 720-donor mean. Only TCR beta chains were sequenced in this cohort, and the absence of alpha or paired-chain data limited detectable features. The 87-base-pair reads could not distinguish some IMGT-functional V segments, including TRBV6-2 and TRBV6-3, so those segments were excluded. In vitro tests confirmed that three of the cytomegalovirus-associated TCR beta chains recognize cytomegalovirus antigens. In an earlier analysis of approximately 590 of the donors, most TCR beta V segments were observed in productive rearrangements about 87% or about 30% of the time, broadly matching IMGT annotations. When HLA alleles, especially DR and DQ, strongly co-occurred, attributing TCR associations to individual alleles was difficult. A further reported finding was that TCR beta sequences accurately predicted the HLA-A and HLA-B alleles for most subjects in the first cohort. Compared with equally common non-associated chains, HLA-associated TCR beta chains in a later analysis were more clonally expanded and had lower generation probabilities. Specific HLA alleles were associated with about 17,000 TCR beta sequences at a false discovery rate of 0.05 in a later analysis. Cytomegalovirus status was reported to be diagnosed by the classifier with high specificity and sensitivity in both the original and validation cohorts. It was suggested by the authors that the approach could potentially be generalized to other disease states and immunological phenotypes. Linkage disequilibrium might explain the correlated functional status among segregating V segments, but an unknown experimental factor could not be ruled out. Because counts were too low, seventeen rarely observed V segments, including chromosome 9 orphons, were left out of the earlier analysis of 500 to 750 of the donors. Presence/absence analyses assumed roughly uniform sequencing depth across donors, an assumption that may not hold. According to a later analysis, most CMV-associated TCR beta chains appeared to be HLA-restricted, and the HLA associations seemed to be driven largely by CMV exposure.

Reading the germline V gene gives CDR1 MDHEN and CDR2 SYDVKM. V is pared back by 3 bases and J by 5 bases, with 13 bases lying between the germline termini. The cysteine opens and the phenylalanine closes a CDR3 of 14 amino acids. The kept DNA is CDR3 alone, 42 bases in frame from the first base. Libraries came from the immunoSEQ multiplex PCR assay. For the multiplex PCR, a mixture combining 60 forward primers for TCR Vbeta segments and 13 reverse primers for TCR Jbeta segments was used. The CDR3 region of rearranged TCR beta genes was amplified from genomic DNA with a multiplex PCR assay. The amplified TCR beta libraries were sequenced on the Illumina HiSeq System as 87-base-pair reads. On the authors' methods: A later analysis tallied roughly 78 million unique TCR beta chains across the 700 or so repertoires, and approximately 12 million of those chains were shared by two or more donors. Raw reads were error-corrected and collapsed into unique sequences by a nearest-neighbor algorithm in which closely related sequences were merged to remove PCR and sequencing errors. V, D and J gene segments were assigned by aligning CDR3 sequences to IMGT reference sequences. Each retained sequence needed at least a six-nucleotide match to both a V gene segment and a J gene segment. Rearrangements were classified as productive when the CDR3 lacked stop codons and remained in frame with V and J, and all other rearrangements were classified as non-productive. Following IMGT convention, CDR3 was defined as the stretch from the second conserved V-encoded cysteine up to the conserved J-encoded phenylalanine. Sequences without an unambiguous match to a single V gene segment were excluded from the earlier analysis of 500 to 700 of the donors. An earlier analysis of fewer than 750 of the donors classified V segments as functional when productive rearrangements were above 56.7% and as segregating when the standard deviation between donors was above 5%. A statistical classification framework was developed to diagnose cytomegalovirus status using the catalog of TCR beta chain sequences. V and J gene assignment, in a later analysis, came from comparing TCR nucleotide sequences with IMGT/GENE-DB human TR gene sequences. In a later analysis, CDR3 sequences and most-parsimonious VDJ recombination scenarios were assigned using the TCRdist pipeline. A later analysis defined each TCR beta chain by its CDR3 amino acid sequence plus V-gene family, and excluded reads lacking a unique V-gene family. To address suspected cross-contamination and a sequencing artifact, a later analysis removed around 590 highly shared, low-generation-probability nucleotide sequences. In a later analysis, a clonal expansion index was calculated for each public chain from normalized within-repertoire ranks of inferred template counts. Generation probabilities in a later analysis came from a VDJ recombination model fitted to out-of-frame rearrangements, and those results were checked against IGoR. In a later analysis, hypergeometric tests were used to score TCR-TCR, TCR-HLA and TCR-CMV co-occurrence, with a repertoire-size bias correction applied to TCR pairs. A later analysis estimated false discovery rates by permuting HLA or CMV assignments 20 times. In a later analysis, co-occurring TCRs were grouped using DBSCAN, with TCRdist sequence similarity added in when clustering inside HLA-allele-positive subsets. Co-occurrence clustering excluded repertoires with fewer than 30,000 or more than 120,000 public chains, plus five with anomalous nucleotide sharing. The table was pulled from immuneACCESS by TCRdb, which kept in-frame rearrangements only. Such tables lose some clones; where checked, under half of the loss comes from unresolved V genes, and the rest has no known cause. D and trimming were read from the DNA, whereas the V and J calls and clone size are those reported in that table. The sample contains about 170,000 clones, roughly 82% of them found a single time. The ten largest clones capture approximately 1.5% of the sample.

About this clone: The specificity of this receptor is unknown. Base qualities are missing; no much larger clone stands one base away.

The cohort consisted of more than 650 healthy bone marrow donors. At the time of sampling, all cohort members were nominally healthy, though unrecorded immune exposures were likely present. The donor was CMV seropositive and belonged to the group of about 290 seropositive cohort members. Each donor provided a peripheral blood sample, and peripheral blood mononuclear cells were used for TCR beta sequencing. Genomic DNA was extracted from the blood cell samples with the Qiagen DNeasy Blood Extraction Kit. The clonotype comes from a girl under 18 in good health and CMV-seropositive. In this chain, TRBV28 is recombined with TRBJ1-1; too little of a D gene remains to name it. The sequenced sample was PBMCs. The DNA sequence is TGTGCCAGCAGTTTGGAGTATCGGCGAACTGAAGCTTTCTTT. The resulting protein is CASSLEYRRTEAFF. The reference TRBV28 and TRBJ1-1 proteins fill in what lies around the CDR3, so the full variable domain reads DVKVTQSSRYLVKRTGEKVFLECVQDMDHENMFWYRQDPGLGLRLIYFSYDVKMKEKGDIPEGYSVSREKKERFSLILESASTNQTSMYLCASSLEYRRTEAFFGQGTRLTVV.